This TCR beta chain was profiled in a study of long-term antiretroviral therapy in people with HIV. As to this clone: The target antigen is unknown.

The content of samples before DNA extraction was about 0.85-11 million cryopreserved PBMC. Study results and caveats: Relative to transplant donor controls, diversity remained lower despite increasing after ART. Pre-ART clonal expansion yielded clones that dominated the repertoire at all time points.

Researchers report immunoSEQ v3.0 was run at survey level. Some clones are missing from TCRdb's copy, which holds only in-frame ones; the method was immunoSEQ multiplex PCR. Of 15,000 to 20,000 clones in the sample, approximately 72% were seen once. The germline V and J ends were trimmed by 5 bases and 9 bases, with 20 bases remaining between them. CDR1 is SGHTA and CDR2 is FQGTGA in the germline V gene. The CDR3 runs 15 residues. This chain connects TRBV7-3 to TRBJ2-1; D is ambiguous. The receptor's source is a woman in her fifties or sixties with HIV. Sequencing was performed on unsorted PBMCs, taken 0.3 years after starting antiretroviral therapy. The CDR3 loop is CASSTLPSGRSEQFF. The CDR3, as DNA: TGTGCCAGCAGCACCCTCCCCTCCGGACGGAGTGAGCAGTTCTTC.